Below are 20 T cell receptor beta chains sequenced from a single sample in a study of T cell responses to AZD1222 COVID-19 vaccine. Here immunoSEQ multiplex PCR was the method, and the copy in TCRdb shows in-frame clones only, minus some. The data contain roughly 100,000 clones, approximately 90% of them singletons. The source was peripheral blood, collected on day 0 of AZD1222 vaccination. These receptors all stem from an adult in good health.

This clone turned up a few times. The chain recombines TRBV2 with TRBJ1-2; no clear D gene. Trimming took 3 bases from V and 4 from J, leaving 9 bases between them. The germline V gene has CDR1 SNHLY and CDR2 FYNNEI. The CDR3 is 13 amino acids. CDR3 region: CASSEGIGYGYTF. Here the CDR3 DNA reads TGTGCCAGCAGTGAGGGAATTGGCTATGGCTACACCTTC.

The V and J genes are TRBV27 and TRBJ2-7; 13 bases align to TRBD2. This CDR3 has 16 residues. Germline loops: CDR1 MNHEY, CDR2 SMNVEV (reference sequence). V was pared by 6 bases and J by 5 bases, with 10 bases of the junction left unmatched. This CDR3 is CASSKLGLAGEDEQYF. Here the CDR3 DNA reads TGTGCCAGCAGCAAGCTAGGACTAGCGGGAGAGGACGAGCAGTACTTC.

The rearrangement joins TRBV20-1 to TRBJ2-7, with D perhaps TRBD1 (6 bases). CDR3 length: 15 residues. Germline V gene sequence: CDR1 DFQATT, CDR2 SNEGSKA (reference sequence). Trimming pared 3 bases from V and 3 bases from J, leaving 18 bases between. The CDR3 DNA follows: TGCAGTGCTAGTTCGCCGGACAGAAAAAACTACGAGCAGTACTTC. It codes for CSASSPDRKNYEQYF.

The chain joins TRBV7-3 to TRBJ1-2; no definite D call. This CDR3 is built from 12 residues. Trimming took off 1 base at V and 6 bases at J, with 6 bases between the two ends. Germline V gene sequence: CDR1 SGHTA, CDR2 FQGTGA. The chain's CDR3 is CASSLKRNGYTF. CDR3 bases: TGTGCCAGCAGCTTAAAGCGGAATGGCTACACCTTC.

This clone has just a few counts. The chain uses TRBV4-2 and TRBJ2-1; no clear D gene. Between the trimmed V and J ends, which lost 0 bases and 2 bases, there was a span of 14 bases. CDR1 and CDR2 from the germline V gene are LGHNA and YNFKEQ. The CDR3 has 17 amino acids. The CDR3 sequence: CASSQDSSRGTYNEQFF. DNA of the CDR3: TGTGCCAGCAGCCAAGATAGCTCGCGCGGTACCTACAATGAGCAGTTCTTC.

The chain employs TRBV6-5 and TRBJ1-1; D remains ambiguous. The CDR3 totals 13 residues. Trimming removed 6 bases at V and 1 base at J, with 9 bases between. Germline loops: CDR1 MNHEY, CDR2 SVGAGI. This CDR3 reads CASRAAENTEAFF. For the CDR3, the DNA is TGTGCCAGCAGGGCGGCCGAGAACACTGAAGCTTTCTTT.

The genes are TRBV30 and TRBJ2-7; no clear D gene. Germline-derived CDR1 and CDR2 are GTSNPN and SVGIG (reference sequence). There are 14 residues in the CDR3. Trimming took off 3 bases at V and 3 bases at J, with 15 bases between the two ends. The CDR3: CAWSPGFSGYEQYF. CDR3 bases: TGTGCCTGGAGCCCCGGGTTCTCCGGCTACGAGCAGTACTTC.

The rearrangement joins TRBV30 to TRBJ1-6; TRBD1 might be the D (5 bases). V lost 2 bases and J lost 8, with 13 bases in between. Germline V gives CDR1 GTSNPN, CDR2 SVGIG (reference sequence). The CDR3 consists of 14 residues. CDR3 DNA sequence: TGTGCCTGGAGTCCAGGGCGTAGGGATTCACCCCTCCACTTT. Encoded protein: CAWSPGRRDSPLHF.

The chain employs TRBV6-9 and TRBJ2-7; 10 bases align to TRBD2. Germline values: CDR1 MNHGY, CDR2 SVAAGI. This CDR3 is 14 amino acids long. V trimming: 6 bases; J trimming: 5 bases; junction bases outside the gene matches: 7. The CDR3 DNA is TGTGCCAGCAGCCCGACTAGCGGGTATGACGAGCAGTACTTC. Amino acid sequence: CASSPTSGYDEQYF.

V is TRBV6-5 and J is TRBJ2-7; 12 bases fit TRBD2. Looked up from germline, CDR1 is MNHEY and CDR2 is SVGAGI. V lost 0 bases and J lost 7; bases outside the gene matches: 7. The CDR3 is 16 amino acids. The CDR3 loop is CASSYSTSGSLAEQYF. The DNA of the CDR3 is TGTGCCAGCAGTTACTCGACTAGCGGGAGTCTGGCTGAGCAGTACTTC.

This chain links TRBV30 with TRBJ2-5; TRBD2 agrees at 7 bases. Germline V gene sequence: CDR1 GTSNPN, CDR2 SVGIG (reference sequence). J was trimmed by 4 bases and V by 8 bases; bases with no gene match: 7. The CDR3 loop spans 12 amino acids. CDR3 sequence (DNA): TGTGCCCAAAGCGGGGCGGGAGAGACCCAGTACTTC. Translating it yields CAQSGAGETQYF.

The CDR3 sequence is CASSPGTVSYEQYF. The CDR3 nucleotides are TGTGCCAGCAGTCCCGGGACAGTCTCCTACGAGCAGTACTTC. V is TRBV3-1 (or the pseudogene TRBV3-2) and J is TRBJ2-7, with 7 bases fitting TRBD1. V shed 6 bases, J shed 0 bases, and the junction held 5 bases outside the gene matches. This CDR3 has 14 residues. Germline values: CDR1 LGHDT, CDR2 YNNKEL (reference sequence).

V usage is TRBV2 and J usage is TRBJ1-4, with D uncertain. V lost 4 bases and J lost 4, with 13 bases in between. Germline V lookup: CDR1 SNHLY, CDR2 FYNNEI. The CDR3 is made up of 15 amino acids. CDR3 protein: CASSVRQRNNEKLFF. The CDR3 DNA is TGTGCCAGCAGTGTTCGGCAGCGAAATAATGAAAAACTGTTTTTT. Drawing the rest from reference TRBV2 and TRBJ1-4, the complete variable domain is EPEVTQTPSHQVTQMGQEVILRCVPISNHLYFYWYRQILGQKVEFLVSFYNNEISEKSEIFDDQFSVERPDGSNFTLKIRSTKLEDSAMYFCASSVRQRNNEKLFFGSGTQLSVL.

The V call is TRBV30, the J call TRBJ1-5; a weak D match, TRBD1 (6 bases). This CDR3 is built from 15 residues. Trimming took off 0 bases at V and 5 bases at J, with 14 bases between the two ends. Germline loops: CDR1 GTSNPN, CDR2 SVGIG (reference sequence). The DNA of the CDR3 is TGTGCCTGGAGTGTTAGCTCAGGGGTAGATCAGCCCCAGCATTTT. Translated: CAWSVSSGVDQPQHF.

The V and J genes are TRBV6-6 and TRBJ2-3; D is undetermined. Germline CDR1 MNHNY, CDR2 SVGAGI (reference sequence). V was cut by 5 bases and J by 4 bases, with 4 bases left in between. There are 11 residues in the CDR3. The CDR3 DNA is TGTGCCAGCAGTAACCCAGATACGCAGTATTTT. Encoded protein: CASSNPDTQYF.

The chain employs TRBV4-1 and TRBJ2-7; no definite D call. This CDR3 region has 15 residues. Germline-derived CDR1 and CDR2 are MGHRA and YSYEKL. Between the trimmed V and J ends, which lost 3 bases and 5 bases, there was a span of 17 bases. CDR3 DNA: TGCGCCAGCAGCCACAGGTTGATGGGCTCGGACGAGCAGTACTTC. This encodes CASSHRLMGSDEQYF.

The chain couples TRBV14 to TRBJ1-1; a possible D gene is TRBD1 (6 bases). Between the trimmed V and J ends, which lost 0 bases and 1 base, there was a span of 12 bases. This CDR3 is 16 amino acids long. Germline V gives CDR1 SGHDN, CDR2 FVKESK. For the CDR3, the DNA is TGTGCCAGCAGCCAAGATCCCGGGACATGGAACACTGAAGCTTTCTTT. Translating gives CASSQDPGTWNTEAFF.

The rearrangement links TRBV30 to TRBJ2-1; TRBD2 aligns across 10 bases. V was clipped by 2 bases and J by 8 bases; unmatched bases: 12. Per the germline V gene, CDR1 is GTSNPN and CDR2 is SVGIG (reference sequence). The CDR3 contains 16 residues. In DNA form, the CDR3 reads TGTGCCTGGAGTCCGTGGGTGGCTAGCGGGAGTTATGAGCAGTTCTTC. Encoded protein: CAWSPWVASGSYEQFF.

In this sample, this clone turned up a few times. The gene calls are TRBV14 and TRBJ1-3; no definite D call. Trimming removed 7 bases from V and 0 bases from J, with 4 bases in between. From germline, CDR1 is SGHDN and CDR2 FVKESK. The CDR3 is 12 amino acids. CDR3 DNA sequence: TGTGCCAGCACCCTCTCTGGAAACACCATATATTTT. As protein: CASTLSGNTIYF.

This clone was recorded a few times. J is TRBJ1-6 and V is TRBV7-9, with no clear D. The CDR3 totals 14 residues. Germline CDR1 and CDR2: SEHNR and FQNEAQ (reference sequence). Trimming pared 6 bases from V and 7 bases from J, leaving 13 bases between. CDR3 protein: CASRAGVSNSPLHF. The CDR3 DNA follows: TGTGCCAGCAGGGCGGGAGTTAGCAATTCACCCCTCCACTTT.